This is a list of T cell receptor beta chains from one sample in a study of blood T cell repertoires in COVID-19. Clones were read by immunoSEQ multiplex PCR, and TCRdb kept only the in-frame ones, dropping some. The sample holds about 300,000 clones, approximately 88% seen once. Material: peripheral blood. Every receptor here comes from a man younger than 35 who had recovered from COVID-19. The CDR3 runs from the conserved cysteine through the conserved F or W. The D gene is left open where the match is weak. Clone size is given for some rows only: seen once, a few or many times, or a class if the clone is expanded.

CASSPNSYEQYF	TGTGCCAGCAGTCCCAACTCCTACGAGCAGTACTTC	TRBV6-5	TRBJ2-7	-	-
CASSQDLGVGSGNTIYF	TGTGCCAGCAGCCAAGACCTCGGGGTGGGCTCTGGAAACACCATATATTTT	TRBV3-1/TRBV3-2	TRBJ1-3	-	-
CASSLAGFNNQPQHF	TGCGCCAGCAGCTTGGCGGGGTTTAACAATCAGCCCCAGCATTTT	TRBV5-1	TRBJ1-5	-	-
CASSSRVPSGNTIYF	TGTGCCAGCAGCTCCCGGGTCCCCTCTGGAAACACCATATATTTT	TRBV7-9	TRBJ1-3	-	-
CASSLGSGAVEQYF	TGTGCCAGCAGCTTAGGCTCAGGGGCAGTCGAGCAGTACTTC	TRBV7-9	TRBJ2-7	-	-
CASSPLGGSQDF	TGTGCCAGCAGTCCCCTGGGAGGCAGCCAGGACTTC	TRBV25-1	TRBJ2-7	-	-
CASSLGRTTHYNEQFF	TGTGCCAGCAGCTTAGGTAGGACTACTCATTACAATGAGCAGTTCTTC	TRBV7-2	TRBJ2-1	once	-
CASSLVEGGNYGYTF	TGTGCCAGCAGCTTAGTGGAGGGTGGTAACTATGGCTACACCTTC	TRBV7-2	TRBJ1-2	-	-
CASRLQGPSTDTQYF	TGTGCCAGTAGATTGCAGGGCCCTAGCACAGATACGCAGTATTTT	TRBV19	TRBJ2-3	-	-
CASSSKEDRGRNTIYF	TGTGCCAGCAGCTCCAAGGAAGACAGGGGACGAAACACCATATATTTT	TRBV7-9	TRBJ1-3	-	TRBD1
CASSLGGIGYGYTF	TGCGCCAGCAGCTTGGGGGGCATAGGCTATGGCTACACCTTC	TRBV5-1	TRBJ1-2	-	-
CASSLTGSYEQYF	TGTGCCAGCAGTTTAACAGGGTCCTACGAGCAGTACTTC	TRBV27	TRBJ2-7	-	-
CATSRAGVNQPQHF	TGTGCCACCAGTAGGGCAGGGGTCAATCAGCCCCAGCATTTT	TRBV24-1	TRBJ1-5	once	-
CATVGGSLNTEAFF	TGTGCCACCGTAGGGGGCTCCCTTAACACTGAAGCTTTCTTT	TRBV24-1	TRBJ1-1	few	TRBD1
CASSEARLLQETQYF	TGTGCCAGCAGTGAAGCGCGACTACTCCAAGAGACCCAGTACTTC	TRBV2	TRBJ2-5	-	-
CASSSAWTSTGELFF	TGCGCCAGCAGCTCGGCATGGACTAGCACCGGGGAGCTGTTTTTT	TRBV5-1	TRBJ2-2	-	TRBD2
CASSEAPDRPFNQPQHF	TGTGCCAGCAGTGAAGCGCCGGACAGGCCATTCAATCAGCCCCAGCATTTT	TRBV2	TRBJ1-5	-	TRBD1
CASSLGGTGSYNEQFF	TGTGCCAGCAGCTTGGGAGGGACAGGTTCCTACAATGAGCAGTTCTTC	TRBV5-4	TRBJ2-1	-	TRBD1
CASSSRGGWTEAFF	TGTGCCAGCAGTTCAAGGGGGGGCTGGACTGAAGCTTTCTTT	TRBV25-1	TRBJ1-1	-	-
CAISVDREKDEQFF	TGTGCCATCAGCGTGGACAGGGAGAAGGATGAGCAGTTCTTC	TRBV10-3	TRBJ2-1	-	TRBD1
CASSWNQGNNSPLHF	TGTGCCAGCAGCTGGAATCAGGGGAATAATTCACCCCTCCACTTT	TRBV7-2	TRBJ1-6	-	-
CASSFAGGKDQPQHF	TGTGCCAGCAGCTTTGCAGGGGGCAAAGATCAGCCCCAGCATTTT	TRBV7-8	TRBJ1-5	-	TRBD1
CASGGGRTSGRENTDTQYF	TGTGCCAGTGGGGGGGGAAGGACTAGCGGGAGAGAGAACACAGATACGCAGTATTTT	TRBV19	TRBJ2-3	-	TRBD2
CASSSPEEGGYTF	TGTGCCAGCAGCTCCCCCGAGGAGGGCGGCTACACCTTC	TRBV7-9	TRBJ1-2	once	-
CASSLGGTGLAEQYF	TGTGCCAGCAGCTTGGGAGGGACAGGGCTGGCCGAGCAGTACTTC	TRBV5-4	TRBJ2-7	few	TRBD1
CSGQGDYGYTF	TGCAGCGGACAGGGAGACTATGGCTACACCTTC	TRBV29-1	TRBJ1-2	-	TRBD1
CASSVEDRGGSPLHF	TGTGCCAGCAGCGTAGAGGACAGGGGGGGATCACCCCTCCACTTT	TRBV9	TRBJ1-6	-	TRBD1
CASSRTGVEKLFF	TGTGCCAGCAGTCGGACAGGGGTTGAAAAACTGTTTTTT	TRBV6-5	TRBJ1-4	once	TRBD1
CASRGYGEHSPLHF	TGTGCCAGCAGGGGGTACGGGGAGCATTCACCCCTCCACTTT	TRBV6-5	TRBJ1-6	once	-
CASSMWTDQPQHF	TGTGCCAGTAGTATGTGGACAGATCAGCCCCAGCATTTT	TRBV19	TRBJ1-5	-	-
CASSDSQGYTDTQYF	TGTGCCAGCAGCGATTCCCAGGGATACACAGATACGCAGTATTTT	TRBV9	TRBJ2-3	-	-
CASSILTNEKLFF	TGCGCCAGCAGCATATTAACTAATGAAAAACTGTTTTTT	TRBV5-1	TRBJ1-4	-	-
CAINEGAATEAFF	TGTGCCATCAATGAGGGGGCGGCCACTGAAGCTTTCTTT	TRBV10-3	TRBJ1-1	-	TRBD1
CASIFSGGLGYTF	TGTGCCAGCATCTTTTCAGGGGGCCTGGGCTACACCTTC	TRBV28	TRBJ1-2	-	TRBD1
CASSPPSTETYEQYF	TGTGCCAGCTCACCCCCGTCCACAGAGACCTACGAGCAGTACTTC	TRBV18	TRBJ2-7	-	-
CASSQDWAGITMIVQFF	TGCGCCAGCAGCCAAGATTGGGCGGGGATAACAATGATTGTGCAGTTCTTC	TRBV4-3	TRBJ2-1	-	-
CASRLGGPARGYTF	TGTGCAAGTCGCTTAGGGGGCCCAGCTCGTGGCTACACCTTC	TRBV12-2	TRBJ1-2	-	-